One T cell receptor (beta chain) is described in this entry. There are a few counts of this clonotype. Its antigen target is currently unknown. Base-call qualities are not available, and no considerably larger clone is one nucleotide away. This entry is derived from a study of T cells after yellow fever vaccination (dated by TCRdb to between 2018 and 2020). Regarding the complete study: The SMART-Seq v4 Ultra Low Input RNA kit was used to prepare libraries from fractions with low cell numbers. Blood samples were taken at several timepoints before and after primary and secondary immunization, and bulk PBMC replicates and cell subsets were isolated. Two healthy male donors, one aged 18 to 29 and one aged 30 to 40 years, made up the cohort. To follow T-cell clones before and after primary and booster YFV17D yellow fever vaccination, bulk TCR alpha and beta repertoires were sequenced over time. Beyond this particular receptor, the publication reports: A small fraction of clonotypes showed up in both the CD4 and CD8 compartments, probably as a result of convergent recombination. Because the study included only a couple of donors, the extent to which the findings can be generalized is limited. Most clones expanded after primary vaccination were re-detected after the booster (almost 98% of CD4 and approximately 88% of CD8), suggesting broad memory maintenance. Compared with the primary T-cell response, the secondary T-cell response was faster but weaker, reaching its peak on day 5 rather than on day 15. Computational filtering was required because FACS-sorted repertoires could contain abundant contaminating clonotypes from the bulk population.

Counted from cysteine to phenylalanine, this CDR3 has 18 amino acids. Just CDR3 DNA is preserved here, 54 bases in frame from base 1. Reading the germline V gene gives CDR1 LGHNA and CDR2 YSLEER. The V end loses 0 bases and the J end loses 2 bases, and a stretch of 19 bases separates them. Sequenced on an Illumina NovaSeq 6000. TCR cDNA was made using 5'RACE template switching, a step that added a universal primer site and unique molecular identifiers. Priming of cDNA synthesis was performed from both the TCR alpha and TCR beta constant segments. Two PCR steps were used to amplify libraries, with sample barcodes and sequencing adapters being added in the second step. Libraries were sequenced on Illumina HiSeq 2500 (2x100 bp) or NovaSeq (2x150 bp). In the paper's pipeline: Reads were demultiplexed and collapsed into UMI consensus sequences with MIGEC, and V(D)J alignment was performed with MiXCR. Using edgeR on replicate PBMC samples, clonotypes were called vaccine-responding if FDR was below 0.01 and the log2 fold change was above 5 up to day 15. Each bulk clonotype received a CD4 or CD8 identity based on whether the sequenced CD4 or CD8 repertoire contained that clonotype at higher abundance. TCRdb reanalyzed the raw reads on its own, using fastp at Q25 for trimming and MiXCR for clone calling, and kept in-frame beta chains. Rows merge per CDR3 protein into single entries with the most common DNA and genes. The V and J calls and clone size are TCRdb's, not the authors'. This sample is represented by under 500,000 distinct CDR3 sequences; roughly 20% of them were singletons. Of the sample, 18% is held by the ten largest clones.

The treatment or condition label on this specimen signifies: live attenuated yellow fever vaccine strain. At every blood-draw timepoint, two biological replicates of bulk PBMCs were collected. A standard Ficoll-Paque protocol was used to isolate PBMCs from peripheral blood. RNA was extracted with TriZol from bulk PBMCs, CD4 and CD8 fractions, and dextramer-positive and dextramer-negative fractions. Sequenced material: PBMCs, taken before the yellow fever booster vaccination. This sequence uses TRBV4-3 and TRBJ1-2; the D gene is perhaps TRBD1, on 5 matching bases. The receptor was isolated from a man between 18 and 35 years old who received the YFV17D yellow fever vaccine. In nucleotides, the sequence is TGCGCCAGCAGCCAAGAGGCGCAGTTCGGGACCAGAAACTATGGCTACACCTTC. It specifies CASSQEAQFGTRNYGYTF.